Shown below are 9 T cell receptor beta chains from a single sample sequenced in a study of blood T cell repertoires in COVID-19. Assay: immunoSEQ multiplex PCR; the TCRdb copy retains only in-frame clones and omits some. The sample holds 95,000 to 150,000 clones; 60% to 85% are singletons and the top ten take 2.3%. The sequenced sample was peripheral blood. Receptor source: a man aged 70 or older with acute or convalescent COVID-19.

The chain combines TRBV2 with TRBJ1-6; 10 bases are shared with TRBD1. Looked up from germline, CDR1 is SNHLY and CDR2 is FYNNEI. V shed 6 bases and J 8 bases; nucleotides not matched to a gene: 7. This CDR3 comprises 15 residues. CDR3 DNA: TGTGCCAGCAGCATCCAAGGACAGGGGGATTCACCCCTCCACTTT. It codes for CASSIQGQGDSPLHF.

The J gene is TRBJ1-6, the V gene TRBV5-1; 8 bases map to TRBD1. The CDR3 loop spans 15 amino acids. With V trimmed by 0 bases and J by 5 bases, 1 base remained unmatched. The V gene's germline CDR1 is SGHRS and CDR2 YFSETQ. As DNA, the CDR3 is TGCGCCAGCAGCTTGGGACAGGGGCATAATTCACCCCTCCACTTT. As protein: CASSLGQGHNSPLHF.

The gene calls are TRBV7-3 and TRBJ2-3; D is unresolved. The germline V gene encodes CDR1 SGHTA and CDR2 FQGTGA. CDR3 length: 17 amino acids. Trimming removed 5 bases from V and 5 bases from J, with 23 bases in between. The CDR3 is CASSPLDWPSSVDTQYF. CDR3 nucleotides: TGTGCCAGCAGCCCCCTCGACTGGCCCTCTTCCGTAGATACGCAGTATTTT.

Here the CDR3 reads CASSVEGFGNTEAFF. CDR3 DNA sequence: TGTGCCAGCAGCGTAGAGGGGTTTGGGAACACTGAAGCTTTCTTT. V gene TRBV9 combines with J gene TRBJ1-1, with D perhaps TRBD1 (5 bases). CDR1 is SGDLS, CDR2 YYNGEE, per germline. Trimming removed 0 bases from V and 1 base from J, with 10 bases in between. The CDR3 sequence is 15 residues long.

This clone was recorded a few times. This rearrangement joins TRBV14 to TRBJ1-1, with D unclear. CDR1 SGHDN and CDR2 FVKESK come from the germline V gene. There are 14 residues in the CDR3. V was cut by 1 base and J by 10 bases, with 16 bases left in between. Here the CDR3 DNA reads TGTGCCAGCAGCCAAGGAGGAGGGAATTCGGGAGCTTTCTTT. Its translation: CASSQGGGNSGAFF. The whole variable domain, filled in from reference TRBV14 and TRBJ1-1, reads EAGVTQFPSHSVIEKGQTVTLRCDPISGHDNLYWYRRVMGKEIKFLLHFVKESKQDESGMPNNRFLAERTGGTYSTLKVQPAELEDSGVYFCASSQGGGNSGAFFGQGTRLTVV.

The count of this clone is one. V and J are TRBV6-1 and TRBJ1-2; 9 bases are shared with TRBD1. Germline-derived CDR1 and CDR2 are MNHNS and SASEGT. The CDR3 covers 16 residues. After removal of 4 bases from V and 5 bases from J, the junction contained 11 bases not matched to a gene. For the CDR3, the DNA is TGTGCCAGCAGTGCTCTGGGACCGGGACAGGGATATGGCTACACCTTC. Amino acids: CASSALGPGQGYGYTF.

J is TRBJ1-2 and V is TRBV7-8; 8 nucleotides agree with TRBD1. The length of the CDR3 is 14 residues. Germline CDR1 and CDR2: SGHVS and FQNEAQ. The J segment lost 8 bases and the V segment lost 5 bases, leaving 10 bases of the junction unmatched. The CDR3 region has the DNA TGTGCCAGCAGCCCGATTCAGGGGGCGGTCGGCTACACCTTC. It translates to CASSPIQGAVGYTF. The whole variable domain, filled in from reference TRBV7-8 and TRBJ1-2, reads GAGVSQSPRYKVAKRGQDVALRCDPISGHVSLFWYQQALGQGPEFLTYFQNEAQLDKSGLPSDRFFAERPEGSVSTLKIQRTQQEDSAVYLCASSPIQGAVGYTFGSGTRLTVV.

This sequence joins TRBV5-1 and TRBJ1-3, with unresolved D. The germline V and J ends were trimmed by 2 bases and 8 bases, with 11 bases remaining between them. This CDR3 contains 13 residues. Germline lookup yields CDR1 SGHRS and CDR2 YFSETQ. CDR3 region: CASSFSSADTIYF. In DNA, the CDR3 is TGCGCCAGCAGCTTTTCCAGTGCGGACACCATATATTTT.

J is TRBJ1-5 and V is TRBV7-2; D uncertain. Trimming shortened V by 5 bases and J by 5 bases, and 7 bases separated the two germline ends. The V gene's germline CDR1 is SGHTA and CDR2 FQGNSA. The CDR3 runs to 12 residues. The CDR3 sequence: CASSLGHQPQHF. For the CDR3, the DNA is TGTGCCAGCAGCCTCGGTCATCAGCCCCAGCATTTT.